This section outlines one T cell receptor (beta chain) sequence together with its context. Its antigen is undetermined. Germline V gene sequence: CDR1 SGDLS, CDR2 YYNGEE. The CDR3 extends over 11 amino acids. Trimming removed 5 bases at V and 2 bases at J, with 4 bases between. The data were obtained in a study of OX40 agonist ivuxolimab in advanced cancers. Study context: Of the participants, about 40% had some prior anti-PD-1, anti-PD-L1 or anti-CTLA-4 therapy, which was allowed. The study, taken as a whole, reports: Patients with a partial response at 0.1-3.0 mg/kg had among the lowest clonal expansion.

Samples were taken at baseline and on day 1 of cycles 4 and 7. TCRdb keeps only in-frame clones here, not all; method: immunoSEQ multiplex PCR. Of more than 15,000 clones listed, 84% are singletons. The TCR originated in an adult with an advanced solid tumor such as melanoma, head and neck, liver or kidney cancer. V and J are TRBV9 and TRBJ2-5; D call uncertain. This sample comprised CD4+ or CD8+ T cells sorted from blood, obtained in a trial of the OX40 agonist ivuxolimab. CDR3 in DNA: TGTGCCAGCAGTAGGCAAGAGACCCAGTACTTC. Translating it yields CASSRQETQYF.